Listed below are T cell receptor beta chains from one sample, sequenced in a study of blood T cell repertoires in COVID-19. Sequenced by immunoSEQ multiplex PCR; TCRdb stores in-frame clones only, minus some. The top ten clones hold over 9.5% of a sample with approximately 140,000 clones, about 90% of them seen once. Sequenced: peripheral blood. The receptor source for this set is a man in his sixties with active or convalescent COVID-19. CDR3s include the opening cysteine and the closing phenylalanine or tryptophan. D genes are given only for firm matches. Clone size is not always given. Where it is, it says once, few, many or a class for expanded clones.

j_call v_call clone_size d_call cdr3_nt cdr3_aa
TRBJ1-5 TRBV2 few . TGTGCCAGCAGTGAACGGACACCAGATCAGCCCCAGCATTTT CASSERTPDQPQHF
TRBJ2-2 TRBV18 . TRBD2 TGTGCCAGCTCACCTCTAAGCGGGGCGAACACCGGGGAGCTGTTTTTT CASSPLSGANTGELFF
TRBJ1-1 TRBV28 . . TGTGCCAGCACCTCCGCAGGGTTGAACACTGAAGCTTTCTTT CASTSAGLNTEAFF
TRBJ2-2 TRBV27 . . TGTGCCAGCAGTTCCTCGGGGTTTCGTGGCGGGGAGCTGTTTTTT CASSSSGFRGGELFF
TRBJ1-1 TRBV28 . . TGTGCCAGCAGTTTTGGGGGGAGGGTCGAAGCTTTCTTT CASSFGGRVEAFF
TRBJ1-4 TRBV2 . . TGTGCCAGCAGTGACCCCCGAACCGGGACACGTGAAAAACTGTTTTTT CASSDPRTGTREKLFF
TRBJ2-7 TRBV30 . TRBD1 TGTGCCTGCGACCGAGGATCAGGGGGCCTGATAGACGAGCAGTACTTC CACDRGSGGLIDEQYF
TRBJ1-5 TRBV18 . . TGTGCCAGCTCACCACGGGAGGGGGACAATCAGCCCCAGCATTTT CASSPREGDNQPQHF
TRBJ2-4 TRBV4-1 . . TGCGCCAGCAGCCCAGATATCGAAGAGAACATTCAGTACTTC CASSPDIEENIQYF
TRBJ1-5 TRBV5-5 . TRBD1 TGTGCCAGCAGCCAGGGACAGGGGAGGGCTCAGCCCCAGCATTTT CASSQGQGRAQPQHF
TRBJ2-5 TRBV7-2 . TRBD2 TGTGCCAGCAGCTTAGCTACTAGCGGGAATCAAGAGACCCAGTACTTC CASSLATSGNQETQYF
TRBJ2-2 TRBV27 once TRBD2 TGTGCCAGCAGTTCGGGACTAGCGGCGAACACCGGGGAGCTGTTTTTT CASSSGLAANTGELFF
TRBJ2-7 TRBV19 . . TGTGCCAGTAGTATGAGAGGGCAAGCTTTAACCTACGAGCAGTACTTC CASSMRGQALTYEQYF
TRBJ2-5 TRBV5-1 . . TGCGCCAGCAGCTTGGAAGGCACACAGTGGCCCCGAGAGACCCAGTACTTC CASSLEGTQWPRETQYF
TRBJ2-7 TRBV29-1 . . TGCAGCGTTGAGGTCAGGGAAGGCTCCGAGCAGTACTTC CSVEVREGSEQYF
TRBJ1-2 TRBV2 . . TGTGCCAGCAGTGAACAGGGCGGTTTGGACTATGGCTACACCTTC CASSEQGGLDYGYTF
TRBJ2-7 TRBV29-1 once TRBD2 TGCAGCGTTGAACTAGCGGGAGCCTACGAGCAGTACTTC CSVELAGAYEQYF
TRBJ2-3 TRBV2 once . TGTGCCAGCAGTGCCCTCCCGGGGGGCACAGATACGCAGTATTTT CASSALPGGTDTQYF
TRBJ1-1 TRBV29-1 few TRBD1 TGCAGCGTTAGGACAGGGGGAAACACTGAAGCTTTCTTT CSVRTGGNTEAFF
TRBJ2-7 TRBV5-1 . . TGCGCCAGCAGCCCGGGGACAACCACCCTTGGCGAGCAGTACTTC CASSPGTTTLGEQYF
TRBJ2-5 TRBV19 . TRBD2 TGTGCCAGTAGTATAGATTCCCCACGCCAGCGGGAGCAAGAGACCCAGTACTTC CASSIDSPRQREQETQYF
TRBJ2-1 TRBV30 . . TGTGCCTGGAGTGTACGAGTGAGCTCCTACAATGAGCAGTTCTTC CAWSVRVSSYNEQFF
TRBJ2-3 TRBV7-9 . TRBD2 TGTGCCAGCAGCGTCTGGGTAGCGGGAGGGCCAGATACGCAGTATTTT CASSVWVAGGPDTQYF
TRBJ2-1 TRBV28 . TRBD2 TGTGCCAGCAGTTTACTGGCTAGCGGGAGTAATGAGCAGTTCTTC CASSLLASGSNEQFF
TRBJ2-5 TRBV5-5 . TRBD1 TGTGCCAGCAGCTTTCCCGGGACAGAAGAGACCCAGTACTTC CASSFPGTEETQYF
TRBJ1-3 TRBV6-2/TRBV6-3 . . TGTGCCAGCAGTTACGCGGGCTCTGGAAACACCATATATTTT CASSYAGSGNTIYF
TRBJ2-3 TRBV27 . . TGTGCCAGCAGTTCCCCTTCTTCGACAGCCACAGATACGCAGTATTTT CASSSPSSTATDTQYF
TRBJ2-3 TRBV11-2 . . TGTGCCAGCAGCTTAGCGGTCTCGAGTAAAAGCACAGATACGCAGTATTTT CASSLAVSSKSTDTQYF